The 14 T cell receptor beta chains below were found in one sample sequenced in a study of T cell responses to AZD1222 COVID-19 vaccine. Clones were read by immunoSEQ multiplex PCR, and TCRdb kept only the in-frame ones, dropping some. The data show around 140,000 clones, about nine tenths seen once. The specimen was peripheral blood, collected 28 days after the second AZD1222 dose. The source of these receptors is an adult who received the AZD1222 COVID-19 vaccine.

The chain employs TRBV5-6 and TRBJ1-2; 10 positions agree with TRBD1. CDR1 and CDR2 from the germline V gene are SGHDT and YYEEEE. The CDR3 is made up of 13 amino acids. V was pared by 4 bases and J by 5 bases, with 2 bases of the junction left unmatched. The CDR3 loop reads CASSTGQGYGYTF. DNA for the CDR3: TGTGCCAGCAGCACGGGACAGGGGTATGGCTACACCTTC.

The CDR3 coding sequence is TGTGCCAGCAGTTCAGATTCGGACTACGAGCAGTACTTC. Its protein product is CASSSDSDYEQYF. The chain carries TRBV12-3 or TRBV12-4 and TRBJ2-7; no definite D call. V was pared by 4 bases and J by 3 bases, with 10 bases between. The CDR3 is made up of 13 amino acids.

The rearrangement uses TRBV5-1 and TRBJ2-3, with D possibly being TRBD1 (5 bases). This CDR3 has 15 amino acids. Between the trimmed V and J ends, which lost 7 bases and 0 bases, there was a span of 15 bases. Germline V gene data show CDR1 as SGHRS and CDR2 as YFSETQ. CDR3 nucleotides: TGCGCCAGCGCAGTGGACATGACGAGCACAGATACGCAGTATTTT. Protein product: CASAVDMTSTDTQYF.

V gene TRBV9 combines with J gene TRBJ2-1; D remains ambiguous. The CDR3 has 17 amino acids. The V gene lost 4 bases and the J gene lost 1 base, with 18 bases spanning the gap. Germline V lookup: CDR1 SGDLS, CDR2 YYNGEE. The DNA of the CDR3 is TGTGCCAGCAGCCCCCGAATATCGGCCCTGTCCTACAATGAGCAGTTCTTC. Its protein is CASSPRISALSYNEQFF.

The J gene is TRBJ1-6, the V gene TRBV9; D uncertain. Germline V lookup: CDR1 SGDLS, CDR2 YYNGEE. With 4 bases removed from V and 10 bases from J, the gap between germline ends came to 18 bases. The CDR3 consists of 15 residues. The CDR3 DNA reads as TGTGCCAGCAGCCCCCTAGGGCTCCGGGGATCACCCCTCCACTTT. Its translation: CASSPLGLRGSPLHF.

V gene TRBV5-1 combines with J gene TRBJ2-1, with D possibly TRBD2 on 6 matching bases. Germline V gene data show CDR1 as SGHRS and CDR2 as YFSETQ. The germline V and J ends were trimmed by 5 bases and 4 bases, with 19 bases remaining between them. The CDR3 has 16 residues. The chain's CDR3 is CASRDNWGRHYNEQFF. The CDR3, as DNA: TGCGCCAGCAGGGACAATTGGGGGAGGCATTACAATGAGCAGTTCTTC.

The J gene is TRBJ1-3, the V gene TRBV5-1, with a tentative D call TRBD1 (6 bases). Deletions cut 1 base from V and 8 bases from J, with 13 bases between. This CDR3 is 14 amino acids long. Germline V gene sequence: CDR1 SGHRS, CDR2 YFSETQ. The CDR3 is CASSLQGFKDTIYF. CDR3 bases: TGCGCCAGCAGCTTGCAGGGGTTTAAGGACACCATATATTTT.

The CDR3, as DNA: TGTGCCAGCAGTGTGTCGGGGTTTGGCTACACCTTC. Translation: CASSVSGFGYTF. The chain uses TRBV2 and TRBJ1-2; D gene unclear. Trimming cost V 4 bases and J 7 bases, with 10 bases left between them. CDR3 size: 12 residues. Germline V gene sequence: CDR1 SNHLY, CDR2 FYNNEI.

CDR3 bases: TGTGCCATCAGTGAGGTCGACGGGACCCAGTACTTC. Translating it yields CAISEVDGTQYF. The chain couples TRBV10-3 to TRBJ2-5; D is uncertain. Germline assignment: CDR1 ENHRY and CDR2 SYGVKD. There are 12 residues in the CDR3. V was cut by 2 bases and J by 7 bases, with 8 bases left in between.

V usage is TRBV6-4 and J usage is TRBJ2-7; 8 bases are shared with TRBD2. CDR3 length: 20 residues. J lost 1 base, V lost 0 bases, and 17 bases had no gene match. Germline assignment: CDR1 MRHNA and CDR2 SNTAGT. DNA of the CDR3: TGTGCCAGCAGTGACTCTTCGGGGGCGGGAGGATCCGATTCATCCTACGAGCAGTACTTC. Its protein product is CASSDSSGAGGSDSSYEQYF.

V is TRBV18 and J is TRBJ1-6; no reliable D call. From germline, CDR1 is KGHSH and CDR2 LQKENI. V was clipped by 6 bases and J by 0 bases, with 6 bases between them. The CDR3 length is 14 residues. In DNA, the CDR3 is TGTGCCAGCTCTCGTAGCTCCTATAATTCACCCCTCCACTTT. It is translated as CASSRSSYNSPLHF.

The V gene is TRBV9, the J gene TRBJ1-4; perhaps TRBD1 as D (5 bases). V was trimmed by 4 bases and J by 3 bases, leaving 13 bases between them. Per germline, CDR1 SGDLS and CDR2 YYNGEE. The CDR3 extends over 15 amino acids. The CDR3 loop reads CASSLSGQANEKLFF. CDR3 in DNA: TGTGCCAGCAGCCTTTCGGGGCAGGCTAATGAAAAACTGTTTTTT.

The chain has TRBV28 and TRBJ2-1; 7 nucleotides match TRBD1. Trimming at V came to 7 bases and at J to 7 bases, leaving 13 bases not matched to a gene. The CDR3 has 15 amino acids. Germline V gene data show CDR1 as MDHEN and CDR2 as SYDVKM. In DNA form, the CDR3 reads TGTGCCAGCACCGCGACAGGGAAGATGGTTAATGAGCAGTTCTTC. Its protein is CASTATGKMVNEQFF.

CDR3 amino acids: CASSWGTGGWEPQHF. The CDR3 DNA follows: TGCGCCAGCAGCTGGGGGACAGGGGGCTGGGAGCCCCAGCATTTT. V usage is TRBV5-1 and J usage is TRBJ1-5; TRBD1 matches 12 bases. CDR1 and CDR2 (germline): SGHRS, YFSETQ. This CDR3 is built from 15 residues. Trimming removed 3 bases from V and 8 bases from J; junction bases left unmatched: 6.